This T cell receptor beta chain was sequenced in a study of blood T cell repertoires in COVID-19. Study summary: Sites across the United States, Italy and Spain contributed samples from acute and convalescent COVID-19. Sources were T cells, B-cell-depleted T cells, or PBMCs; the material itself was cDNA or gDNA.

CDR1 is MNHEY and CDR2 is SVGAGI in the germline V gene. J was trimmed by 1 base and V by 6 bases; bases with no gene match: 8. This CDR3 has 15 amino acids. Per the original data handling: Estimation of nucleated cell counts was performed using reference gene primer amplification. Sequencing was performed with immunoSEQ multiplex PCR; in TCRdb, only in-frame clones are kept and a portion is missing. Clone size and V and J calls were adopted from that table, with D and trimming inferred from the DNA. The data hold about 210,000 clones, with approximately 86% observed a single time. The source of this sequence is a man aged 55-75 years with acute or convalescent COVID-19. The V call is TRBV6-5, the J call TRBJ2-7; 8 nucleotides align to TRBD1. The sequenced sample consisted of peripheral blood. The CDR3 coding sequence is TGTGCCAGCAGCTCCGGACAGGGACCATCCTACGAGCAGTACTTC. Translation: CASSSGQGPSYEQYF.